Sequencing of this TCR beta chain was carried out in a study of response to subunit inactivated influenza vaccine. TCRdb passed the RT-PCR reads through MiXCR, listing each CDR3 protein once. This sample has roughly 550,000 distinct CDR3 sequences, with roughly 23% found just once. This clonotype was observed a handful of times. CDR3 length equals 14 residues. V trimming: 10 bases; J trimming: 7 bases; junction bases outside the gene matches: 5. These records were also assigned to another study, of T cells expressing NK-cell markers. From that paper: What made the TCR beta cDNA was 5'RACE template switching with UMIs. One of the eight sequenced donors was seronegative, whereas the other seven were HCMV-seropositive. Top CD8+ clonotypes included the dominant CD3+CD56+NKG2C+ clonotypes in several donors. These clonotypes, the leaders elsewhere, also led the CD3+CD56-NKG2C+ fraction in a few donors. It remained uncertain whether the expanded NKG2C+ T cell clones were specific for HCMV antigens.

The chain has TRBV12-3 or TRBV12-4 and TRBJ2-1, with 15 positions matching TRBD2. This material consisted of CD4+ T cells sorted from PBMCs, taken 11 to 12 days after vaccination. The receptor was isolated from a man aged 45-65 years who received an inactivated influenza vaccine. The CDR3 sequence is CATDGTSGRNEQFF. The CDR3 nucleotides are TGTGCCACGGATGGGACTAGCGGGAGGAATGAGCAGTTCTTC.